Given below is one T cell receptor beta chain in context. The antigen remains undetermined. Per germline, CDR1 SNHLY and CDR2 FYNNEI. With 1 base removed from V and 4 bases from J, the gap between germline ends came to 5 bases. The CDR3 loop spans 13 amino acids. The data originate from a study of spatial heterogeneity in lung cancer. Study-level background: Raw reads contained each unique TCR and UMI combination more than ten times on average.

Time point: sample taken at primary tumor resection. Each TCR cDNA molecule bore a unique molecular identifier. TCRdb re-called the 5' RACE reads with MiXCR, one entry per CDR3 protein. Among 20,000 to 25,000 distinct CDR3 sequences listed, 15% to 20% were seen once. Study-level findings and limits: Of the expanded TCRs, ubiquitous and regional counts tracked the counts of ubiquitous and regional nonsynonymous mutations, respectively. Higher tumor mutation counts went along with higher counts of expanded intratumoral alpha and beta TCRs.

The chain is built from TRBV2 and TRBJ2-1; D is perhaps TRBD2 (5 bases). The source is a female donor with early-stage non-small cell lung cancer. The source material was lung tumor tissue, sampled at surgery. In DNA, the CDR3 is TGTGCCAGCAGTGAAGGAGGGTACAATGAGCAGTTCTTC. Its protein is CASSEGGYNEQFF.